One sample yielded the 8 T cell receptor beta chains listed below, sequenced in a study of Ad26.COV2.S vaccination and SARS-CoV-2 variants (dated by TCRdb to about 2021). The meaning of the sample's time point label: individuals recovered from natural SARS-CoV-2 infection. Libraries were prepared through the immunoSEQ multiplex PCR assay. TCRdb obtained this table from immuneACCESS and retained in-frame rearrangements with V and J assigned. These tables miss some clones; where compared with another copy, unresolved V genes account for less than half of the shortfall, and the remainder is unexplained. In all, the sample holds some 45,000 clones, and roughly 80% of those were seen once. The ten largest make up more than 45% of the sample. The sample in question was peripheral blood, obtained after recovery from COVID-19. Receptors originate from a human donor who had recovered from COVID-19.

The CDR3 DNA is TGCGCCAGCAGCCTACAGCCTGATCAGCCCCAGCATTTT. The encoded protein is CASSLQPDQPQHF. V usage is TRBV4-1 and J usage is TRBJ1-5; no firm D call. Per the germline V gene, CDR1 is MGHRA and CDR2 is YSYEKL. This CDR3 is 13 amino acids long. V shed 4 bases and J shed 5 bases, with 9 bases lying between them.

The chain joins TRBV5-1 to TRBJ1-2; a weak D match, TRBD1 (6 bases). Germline values: CDR1 SGHRS, CDR2 YFSETQ. The CDR3 is 14 residues long. The V end lost 0 bases, the J end lost 4 bases, and 10 bases lay between the germline ends. The CDR3 reads CASSLDGQLYGYTF. The CDR3, as DNA: TGCGCCAGCAGCTTGGACGGACAGCTCTATGGCTACACCTTC.

The V call is TRBV7-7, the J call TRBJ1-1, with D hard to call. Germline values: CDR1 SSHAT, CDR2 FNYEAQ (reference sequence). V lost 5 bases and J lost 0, with 7 bases in between. This CDR3 is built from 13 residues. The CDR3 sequence is CASSPSLNTEAFF. The CDR3 DNA reads as TGTGCCAGCAGCCCTTCACTGAACACTGAAGCTTTCTTT.

The rearrangement joins TRBV5-8 to TRBJ2-1, with D possibly being TRBD1 (5 bases). Germline values: CDR1 SGHTS, CDR2 YDEGEE. This CDR3 is 13 amino acids long. Trimming stripped 0 bases from V and 6 bases from J, with 7 bases between. The CDR3 region has the DNA TGTGCCAGCAGCTTGGACAGGCGCAATGAGCAGTTCTTC. Translated, it gives CASSLDRRNEQFF.

This clone was counted a single time. The chain couples TRBV20-1 to TRBJ2-1, with D unclear. Germline lookup yields CDR1 DFQATT and CDR2 SNEGSKA (reference sequence). The CDR3 has 11 residues. V lost 2 bases and J lost 7, with 6 bases in between. CDR3 DNA sequence: TGCAGTGCTAGACCGGGTAATGAGCAGTTCTTC. Translation gives CSARPGNEQFF.

The rearrangement links TRBV7-3 to TRBJ1-2; the D gene is possibly TRBD1 (5 bases). Trimming pared 6 bases from V and 5 bases from J, leaving 10 bases between. The CDR3 has 12 residues. From germline, CDR1 is SGHTA and CDR2 FQGTGA. CDR3 in amino acids: CASRQGPYGYTF. The CDR3 region has the DNA TGTGCCAGCAGGCAGGGCCCATATGGCTACACCTTC.

This clone was seen more than once but under ten times. This chain links TRBV19 with TRBJ1-6; D unresolved. V was trimmed by 1 base and J by 9 bases, leaving 13 bases between them. From germline, CDR1 is LNHDA and CDR2 SQIVND (reference sequence). The CDR3 spans 15 residues. The DNA of the CDR3 is TGTGCCAGTAGTATAGTCACCAGCCGAGGTTCACCCCTCCACTTT. Translation: CASSIVTSRGSPLHF.

V gene TRBV11-2 combines with J gene TRBJ1-2; TRBD1 agrees at 7 bases. From germline, CDR1 is SGHAT and CDR2 FQNNGV. This CDR3 has 13 amino acids. V shed 6 bases and J 4 bases; nucleotides not matched to a gene: 5. Here the CDR3 reads CASRFGTAYGYTF. CDR3 nucleotide sequence: TGTGCCAGCAGGTTTGGGACAGCCTATGGCTACACCTTC.